This T cell receptor beta chain was identified during a study of cytomegalovirus exposure and HLA in healthy donors. Turning to the study itself: Out of about 180 million T cells, an earlier analysis found over 100 million unique TCR beta sequences in total. Findings and limits, study-wide: Later on, an analysis found that several of the most significant clusters appeared to be linked to common viral pathogens, which included parvovirus B19.

CDR1 is SQVTM and CDR2 is ANQGSEA in the germline V gene. The CDR3 length is 14 residues. Trimming removed 0 bases from V and 3 bases from J, with 12 bases in between. This cohort consisted of healthy bone marrow donors. While unrecorded immune exposures were likely, the donors were nominally healthy when sampled. The PCR contained 60 Vbeta and 13 Jbeta primers. Data came from immunoSEQ multiplex PCR; TCRdb stores just in-frame clones and leaves some out. The sample holds about 160,000 clones, around 77% seen once. Notes on this clone: The antigen remains undetermined.

The clonotype comes from a man aged 25-45 years in good health and CMV-seropositive. The V call is TRBV29-1, the J call TRBJ2-7; no clear D. The sample consisted of PBMCs. CDR3 DNA sequence: TGCAGCGTTGAAGATCCCACATCCTTCTACGAGCAGTACTTC. Its protein product is CSVEDPTSFYEQYF.